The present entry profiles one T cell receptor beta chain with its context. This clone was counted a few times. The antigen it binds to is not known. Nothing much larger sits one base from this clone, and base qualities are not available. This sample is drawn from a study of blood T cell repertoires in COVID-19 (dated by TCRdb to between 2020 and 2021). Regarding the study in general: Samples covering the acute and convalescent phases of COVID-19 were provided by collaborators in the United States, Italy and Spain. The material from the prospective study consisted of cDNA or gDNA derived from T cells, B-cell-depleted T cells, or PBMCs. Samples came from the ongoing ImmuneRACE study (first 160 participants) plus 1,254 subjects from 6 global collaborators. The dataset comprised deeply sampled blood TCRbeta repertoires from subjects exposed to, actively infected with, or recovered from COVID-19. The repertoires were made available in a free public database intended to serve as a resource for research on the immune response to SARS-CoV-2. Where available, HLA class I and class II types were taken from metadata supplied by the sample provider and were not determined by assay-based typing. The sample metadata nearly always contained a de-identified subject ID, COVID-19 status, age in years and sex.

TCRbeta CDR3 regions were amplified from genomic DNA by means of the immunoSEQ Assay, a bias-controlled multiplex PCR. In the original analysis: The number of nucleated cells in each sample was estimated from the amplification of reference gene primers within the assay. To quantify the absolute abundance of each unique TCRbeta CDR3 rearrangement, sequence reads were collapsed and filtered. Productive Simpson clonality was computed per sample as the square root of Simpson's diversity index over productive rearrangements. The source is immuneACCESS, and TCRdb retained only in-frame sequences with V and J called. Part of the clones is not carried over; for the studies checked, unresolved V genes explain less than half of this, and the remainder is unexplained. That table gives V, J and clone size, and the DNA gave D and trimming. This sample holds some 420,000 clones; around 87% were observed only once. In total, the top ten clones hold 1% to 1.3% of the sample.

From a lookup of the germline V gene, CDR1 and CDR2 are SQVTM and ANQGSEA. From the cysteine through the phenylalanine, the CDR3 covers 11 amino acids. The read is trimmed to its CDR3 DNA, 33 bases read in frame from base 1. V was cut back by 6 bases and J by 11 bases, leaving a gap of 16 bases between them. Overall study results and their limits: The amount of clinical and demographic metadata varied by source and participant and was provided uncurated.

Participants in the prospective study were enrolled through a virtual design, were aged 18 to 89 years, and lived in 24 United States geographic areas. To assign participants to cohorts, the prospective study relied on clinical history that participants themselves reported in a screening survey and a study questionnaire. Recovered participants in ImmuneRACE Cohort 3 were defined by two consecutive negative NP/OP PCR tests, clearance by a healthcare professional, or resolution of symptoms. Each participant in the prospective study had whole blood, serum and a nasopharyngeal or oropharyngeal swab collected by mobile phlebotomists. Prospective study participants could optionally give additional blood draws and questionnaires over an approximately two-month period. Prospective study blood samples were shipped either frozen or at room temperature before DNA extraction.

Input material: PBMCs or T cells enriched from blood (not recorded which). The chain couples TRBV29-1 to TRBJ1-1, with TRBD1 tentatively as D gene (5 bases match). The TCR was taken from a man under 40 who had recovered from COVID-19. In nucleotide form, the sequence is TGCAGCGTACAGGACGCTCTTGTTGCTTTCTTT. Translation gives CSVQDALVAFF.